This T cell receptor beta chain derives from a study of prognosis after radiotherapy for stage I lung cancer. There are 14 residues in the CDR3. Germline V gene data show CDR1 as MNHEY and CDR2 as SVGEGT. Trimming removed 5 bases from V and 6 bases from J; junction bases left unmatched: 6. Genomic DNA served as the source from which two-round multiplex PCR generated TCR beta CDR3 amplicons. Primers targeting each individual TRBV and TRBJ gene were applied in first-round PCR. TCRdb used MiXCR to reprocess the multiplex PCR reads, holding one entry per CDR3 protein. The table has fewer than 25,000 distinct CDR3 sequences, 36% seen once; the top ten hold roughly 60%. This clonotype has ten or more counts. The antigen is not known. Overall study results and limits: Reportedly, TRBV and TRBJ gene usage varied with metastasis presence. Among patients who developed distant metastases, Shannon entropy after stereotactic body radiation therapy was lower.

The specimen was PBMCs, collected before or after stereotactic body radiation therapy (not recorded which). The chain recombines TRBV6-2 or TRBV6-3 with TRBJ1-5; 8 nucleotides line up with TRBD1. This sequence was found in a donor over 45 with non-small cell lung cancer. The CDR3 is CASSGQGASQPQHF. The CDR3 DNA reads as TGTGCCAGCAGTGGGCAGGGGGCGAGTCAGCCCCAGCATTTT.